Listed below are T cell receptor beta chains from one sample, sequenced in a study of T-cell memory formation after mild COVID-19. TCRdb reanalysed the 5' RACE reads using MiXCR and keeps one entry per CDR3 protein. The sample has roughly 320,000 distinct CDR3 sequences, around 30% seen once. Sample: PBMCs or a T cell subset sorted from them (not recorded which). Every receptor here comes from an adult woman who had mild COVID-19 (a few samples of this study predate the infection). Cell type and time point are not known. The CDR3 runs from the conserved cysteine through the conserved F or W. The order of the fields is CDR3 DNA, CDR3 protein, V gene, clone size, J gene, D gene. The D gene is left open where the match is weak. A row's size may be missing; if present it is once, few, many or a size class.

cdr3_nt: TGTGCCAGTAGTTCTCGGACTAGCGGGCTCTACAATGAGCAGTTCTTC; cdr3_aa: CASSSRTSGLYNEQFF; v_call: TRBV19; clone_size: few; j_call: TRBJ2-1; d_call: TRBD2
cdr3_nt: TGTGCCACCAGTGACGGCAACGAGCAGTTCTTC; cdr3_aa: CATSDGNEQFF; v_call: TRBV24-1; clone_size: few; j_call: TRBJ2-1; d_call: .
cdr3_nt: TGTGCCAGCAGCTTAGGACTAGCGGGGGGTATCCAAGAGACCCAGTACTTC; cdr3_aa: CASSLGLAGGIQETQYF; v_call: TRBV7-2; clone_size: few; j_call: TRBJ2-5; d_call: TRBD2
cdr3_nt: TGTGCCAGCAGCCCCTCCGGTGGGGGGACCTACGAGCAGTACTTC; cdr3_aa: CASSPSGGGTYEQYF; v_call: TRBV3-1; clone_size: .; j_call: TRBJ2-7; d_call: .
cdr3_nt: TGCAGTGCGGGTCGGACAGGGTCCCGGGAGACCCAGTACTTC; cdr3_aa: CSAGRTGSRETQYF; v_call: TRBV20-1; clone_size: once; j_call: TRBJ2-5; d_call: TRBD1
cdr3_nt: TGTGCCATCAGTGAACCGGGACAGCCTCATCAGCCCCAGCATTTT; cdr3_aa: CAISEPGQPHQPQHF; v_call: TRBV10-3; clone_size: few; j_call: TRBJ1-5; d_call: TRBD1
cdr3_nt: TGTGCCAGCAGTTTACGGAGAGACCAAGAGACCCAGTACTTC; cdr3_aa: CASSLRRDQETQYF; v_call: TRBV27; clone_size: few; j_call: TRBJ2-5; d_call: .
cdr3_nt: TGTGCCAGCACGCCTGTGGGGGGGTCTGAAGCTTTCTTT; cdr3_aa: CASTPVGGSEAFF; v_call: TRBV7-2; clone_size: .; j_call: TRBJ1-1; d_call: .
cdr3_nt: TGCGCCAGCAGCTTGGCCCACTCTGGGGCCAACGTCCTGACTTTC; cdr3_aa: CASSLAHSGANVLTF; v_call: TRBV5-1; clone_size: few; j_call: TRBJ2-6; d_call: .
cdr3_nt: TGCGCCAGCGGACAATGGACAGGTAACGAGCAGTACTTC; cdr3_aa: CASGQWTGNEQYF; v_call: TRBV5-1; clone_size: .; j_call: TRBJ2-7; d_call: TRBD1
cdr3_nt: TGTGCCAGCAGGTGGGGCAGGGCCTACGAGCAGTACTTC; cdr3_aa: CASRWGRAYEQYF; v_call: TRBV6-2/TRBV6-3; clone_size: few; j_call: TRBJ2-7; d_call: .
cdr3_nt: TGTGCCAGCAGCGTAGGGCTAGCGGGAGGTAACAACGAGCAGTACTTC; cdr3_aa: CASSVGLAGGNNEQYF; v_call: TRBV9; clone_size: few; j_call: TRBJ2-7; d_call: TRBD2
cdr3_nt: TGCGCCAGCAGCCAGGGGACAGGGGGCGCTTCTGAAGCTTTCTTT; cdr3_aa: CASSQGTGGASEAFF; v_call: TRBV4-3; clone_size: few; j_call: TRBJ1-1; d_call: TRBD1
cdr3_nt: TGCGCCAGCAGCCAAGGAGGGGGCATCCTAAACTACGAGCAGTACTTC; cdr3_aa: CASSQGGGILNYEQYF; v_call: TRBV5-1; clone_size: few; j_call: TRBJ2-7; d_call: .
cdr3_nt: TGCAGCGTTGTCACCGCTTTAGGCACTGAAGCTTTCTTT; cdr3_aa: CSVVTALGTEAFF; v_call: TRBV29-1; clone_size: few; j_call: TRBJ1-1; d_call: .
cdr3_nt: TGCGCCAGCAGCCCGCAGAGGTTCTACGAGCAGTACTTC; cdr3_aa: CASSPQRFYEQYF; v_call: TRBV5-1; clone_size: .; j_call: TRBJ2-7; d_call: .
cdr3_nt: TGTGCCAGCAGCGCGAAAATACAGGGTGGGCTACGCGGGGAGCTGTTTTTT; cdr3_aa: CASSAKIQGGLRGELFF; v_call: TRBV9; clone_size: .; j_call: TRBJ2-2; d_call: .
cdr3_nt: TGTGCCAGCAGACGGCTTCGACAGGGGAGCCCCGGGGAGCTGTTTTTT; cdr3_aa: CASRRLRQGSPGELFF; v_call: TRBV11-2; clone_size: .; j_call: TRBJ2-2; d_call: TRBD1
cdr3_nt: TGTGCCAGCAGCTTGGTCCATTCACCCCTCCACTTT; cdr3_aa: CASSLVHSPLHF; v_call: TRBV5-5; clone_size: .; j_call: TRBJ1-6; d_call: .
cdr3_nt: TGTGCCAGCAGTTCCTACATGAACACTGAAGCTTTCTTT; cdr3_aa: CASSSYMNTEAFF; v_call: TRBV2; clone_size: .; j_call: TRBJ1-1; d_call: .
cdr3_nt: TGTGCCAGCAGCCAAATAAGTTGGCAGGACCCGCGGGAGCAGTACTTC; cdr3_aa: CASSQISWQDPREQYF; v_call: TRBV3-1; clone_size: .; j_call: TRBJ2-7; d_call: .
cdr3_nt: TGTGCCGGGCGTCCGAGGGGCCTATGGGCCTATGGCTACACCTTC; cdr3_aa: CAGRPRGLWAYGYTF; v_call: TRBV2; clone_size: .; j_call: TRBJ1-2; d_call: .
cdr3_nt: TGCGCCAGCAGCCGAACAGGGGTCGGGGCCAACGTCCTGACTTTC; cdr3_aa: CASSRTGVGANVLTF; v_call: TRBV4-1; clone_size: .; j_call: TRBJ2-6; d_call: TRBD1